This TCR beta chain was observed in a study of regulatory T cells in long-lasting Graves disease. Library construction for TCR beta used iRepertoire HTBI primers and Arm-PCR of CDR3 regions. From the multiplex PCR reads, TCRdb called clonotypes with MiXCR, one entry per CDR3 protein. The sample includes hundreds of thousands of distinct CDR3 sequences, around 15% of them seen just once. Time point in this sample: newly diagnosed GD, antithyroid drugs for less than 3 months. With RNA extracted from PBMCs as input, the TCR library was made. Trimming at V came to 7 bases and at J to 0 bases, leaving 5 bases not matched to a gene. The V gene's germline CDR1 is ENHRY and CDR2 SYGVKD. The CDR3 is 15 residues long. The same data also contributed to another study, on T cells in Graves' hyperthyroidism and ophthalmopathy.

The rearrangement links TRBV10-3 to TRBJ2-3; 9 bases map to TRBD2. This material consisted of peripheral blood mononuclear cells (PBMCs), taken at new diagnosis, from a patient treated with antithyroid drugs. The clonotype originates from a woman aged 40 to 65 with Graves disease. The CDR3 DNA reads as TGTGCCATCACCGCGGGGGGGACTAGCACAGATACGCAGTATTTT. Translation: CAITAGGTSTDTQYF.